This T cell receptor (beta chain) was sequenced for a study of cytomegalovirus exposure and HLA in healthy donors. The PCR used 60 Vbeta and 13 Jbeta primers. Assay: immunoSEQ multiplex PCR; the TCRdb copy retains only in-frame clones and omits some. The sample has about 190,000 clones; over 65% are singletons. Study-wide points: Sequencing depth roughly uniform across donors was assumed in presence/absence analyses. As confirmed in vitro, three CMV-associated chains were specific for CMV antigens.

V shed 3 bases and J 5 bases; nucleotides not matched to a gene: 12. This CDR3 comprises 17 residues. Germline V gene lookup returns CDR1 LNHDA and CDR2 SQIVND (reference sequence). On this clone: Its antigen is not identified.

The clonotype was recovered from a woman aged 45 to 65 in good health and CMV-seropositive. The sequenced sample consisted of PBMCs. V usage is TRBV19 and J usage is TRBJ2-5; 10 bases map to TRBD2. The CDR3 region has the DNA TGTGCCAGTAGTATGGTTTTCCTAGCGGGGGCCGGGGAGACCCAGTACTTC. This translates into CASSMVFLAGAGETQYF. The whole variable domain, filled in from reference TRBV19 and TRBJ2-5, reads DGGITQSPKYLFRKEGQNVTLSCEQNLNHDAMYWYRQDPGQGLRLIYYSQIVNDFQKGDIAEGYSVSREKKESFPLTVTSAQKNPTAFYLCASSMVFLAGAGETQYFGPGTRLLVL.